A single sample gave rise to the 8 T cell receptor beta chains below, sequenced in a study of T cell responses to AZD1222 COVID-19 vaccine. Sequenced by immunoSEQ multiplex PCR; TCRdb stores in-frame clones only, minus some. The data show 130,000 to 150,000 clones, more than 70% seen once. The sample here was peripheral blood, taken on day 0 of AZD1222 vaccination. All receptors derive from an adult in good health.

This clone was observed once. The rearrangement uses TRBV5-5 and TRBJ2-5, with D perhaps TRBD1 (6 bases). V lost 1 base, J lost 5 bases, and 15 bases lay in between. The CDR3 covers 15 residues. Germline CDR1 is SGHKS and CDR2 is YYEKEE (reference sequence). CDR3 in DNA: TGTGCCAGCAGCTTGACTTTGGGAACAGGGGAGACCCAGTACTTC. Protein product: CASSLTLGTGETQYF.

The DNA for the CDR3 is TGTGCCACCAGTGAGGGGGAATTCCCCTACGAGCAGTACTTC. Its translation is CATSEGEFPYEQYF. This rearrangement joins TRBV24-1 to TRBJ2-7; perhaps D is TRBD1 or TRBD2 (5 bases each). V was shortened by 4 bases and J by 2 bases, with 11 bases between the two germline ends. Germline assignment: CDR1 KGHDR and CDR2 SFDVKD. The CDR3 runs 14 residues.

This sequence joins TRBV29-1 and TRBJ1-2; 8 positions match TRBD1. V lost 6 bases, J lost 8 bases, and 8 bases stayed unmatched. Germline-derived CDR1 and CDR2 are SQVTM and ANQGSEA. The CDR3 extends over 12 amino acids. The CDR3: CSVAPGGPGYTF. Here the CDR3 DNA reads TGCAGCGTCGCCCCAGGGGGCCCCGGCTACACCTTC.

CDR3 coding DNA: TGTGCCAGCAGCCCAGAGGGGGTACGGTCGAACACTGAAGCTTTCTTT. Amino acids: CASSPEGVRSNTEAFF. The chain uses TRBV28 and TRBJ1-1, with a weak D call TRBD1 (6 bases). V was clipped by 6 bases and J by 1 base, with 18 bases between them. This CDR3 is built from 16 residues. Germline CDR1 reads MDHEN; CDR2 reads SYDVKM.

The chain combines TRBV18 with TRBJ1-6; 10 positions match TRBD1. Germline trimming cut 2 bases from V and 6 bases from J; bases unmatched to any gene: 1. The germline CDR1 and CDR2 sequences are KGHSH and LQKENI. The CDR3 runs 15 residues. This chain's CDR3 is CASSPGTGANSPLHF. The DNA for the CDR3 is TGTGCCAGCTCACCAGGGACAGGGGCTAATTCACCCCTCCACTTT.

This clone was recorded once. The chain combines TRBV11-1 with TRBJ1-6; no definite D call. Germline assignment: CDR1 SGHAT and CDR2 FQDESV (reference sequence). This CDR3 has 13 residues. V dropped 1 base and J dropped 8 bases, with 6 bases sitting between them. As DNA, the CDR3 is TGTGCCAGCAGCTTAGAACGGTATTCACCCCTCCACTTT. It encodes CASSLERYSPLHF.

This clone was observed a few times. The rearrangement joins TRBV30 to TRBJ2-7; D possibly uses TRBD1 or TRBD2 (5 bases each). The CDR3 sequence is 11 residues long. Germline V gene lookup returns CDR1 GTSNPN and CDR2 SVGIG (reference sequence). V lost 3 bases and J lost 9, with 12 bases in between. The CDR3 DNA sequence: TGTGCCTGGAGGACCGGGGCTGCGCAGTACTTC. This translates into CAWRTGAAQYF.

The chain combines TRBV6-2 or TRBV6-3 with TRBJ1-2; TRBD1 aligns across 7 bases. The ends lost 5 bases at V and 4 bases at J; junction bases unmatched: 10. Germline assignment: CDR1 MNHEY and CDR2 SVGEGT. This CDR3 is 15 amino acids long. CDR3 sequence reads: CASSSAGTELYGYTF. The CDR3 DNA reads as TGTGCCAGCAGTAGCGCCGGGACAGAGCTCTATGGCTACACCTTC.